The 5 T cell receptor beta chains below come from one sample, sequenced in a study of T-cell memory formation after mild COVID-19. Each CDR3 protein is one row after TCRdb ran MiXCR on the 5' RACE reads. Found here are approximately 89,000 distinct CDR3 sequences, 10% to 15% of them singletons; the top ten hold roughly two fifths. The specimen sequenced was PBMCs or a T cell subset sorted from them (not recorded which). The receptors shown here come from a man in his late teens or twenties who had mild COVID-19 (a few samples of this study predate the infection). Cell type and time point are not known.

This clonotype was seen only a few times. The J gene is TRBJ1-5, the V gene TRBV30; tentative D call: TRBD1 (5 bases). This CDR3 has 13 residues. Trimming left V 8 bases short and J 0 bases short, with 11 bases between. Germline V gene lookup returns CDR1 GTSNPN and CDR2 SVGIG (reference sequence). The CDR3 spells CAAGTLSNQPQHF. The DNA of the CDR3 is TGTGCCGCCGGGACTCTTAGCAATCAGCCCCAGCATTTT.

The chain has TRBV28 and TRBJ2-2; D possibly uses TRBD1 or TRBD2 (5 bases each). Germline values: CDR1 MDHEN, CDR2 SYDVKM. CDR3 length equals 15 residues. V was clipped by 6 bases and J by 6 bases, with 17 bases between them. The CDR3 loop reads CASRIRDAPAGELFF. CDR3 nucleotides: TGTGCCAGCAGGATCCGGGACGCCCCGGCCGGGGAGCTGTTTTTT.

This chain links TRBV7-2 with TRBJ2-1; 9 bases line up with TRBD1. Unmatched junction bases numbered 12, after V lost 5 bases and J lost 4 bases. This CDR3 is built from 17 residues. CDR1 and CDR2 from the germline V gene are SGHTA and FQGNSA. CDR3 coding DNA: TGTGCCAGCAGCCCCCCTCCGGGACAGGGACGATACAATGAGCAGTTCTTC. Protein sequence: CASSPPPGQGRYNEQFF.

At least ten counts were recorded for this clonotype. The CDR3 DNA reads TGTGCCAGCGGGACAGGCTACGAGCAGTACTTC. Protein: CASGTGYEQYF. J is TRBJ2-7 and V is TRBV6-2 or TRBV6-3; 8 nucleotides line up with TRBD1. This CDR3 contains 11 residues. Losses at the gene ends were 8 bases for V and 3 bases for J; bases not matched to a gene: 0. The germline V gene has CDR1 MNHEY and CDR2 SVGEGT.

This clonotype was detected only a few times. V usage is TRBV7-2 and J usage is TRBJ2-5; D may be TRBD1 or TRBD2 (5 bases each). V was cut by 5 bases and J by 2 bases, with 18 bases left in between. Looked up from germline, CDR1 is SGHTA and CDR2 is FQGNSA. This CDR3 has 16 amino acids. CDR3 protein: CASSPHSGRRQETQYF. The CDR3 region has the DNA TGTGCCAGCAGCCCCCACTCGGGACGACGGCAAGAGACCCAGTACTTC.